Below, 24 T cell receptor beta chains from the same sample are listed, as sequenced in a study of T cell responses to AZD1222 COVID-19 vaccine. Repertoires were generated with immunoSEQ multiplex PCR, while TCRdb's copy carries only in-frame clones and drops some. This sample carries roughly 140,000 clones, about 90% of them seen once, and the ten largest clones take approximately 2.9%. The input for sequencing was peripheral blood, taken on day 0 of MenACWY control vaccination. Receptors were obtained from an adult in good health.

This chain uses TRBV10-2 with TRBJ1-1; possibly TRBD1 for D (6 bases). CDR1 is WSHSY and CDR2 is SAAADI in the germline V gene. The ends were cut back, 3 bases at V and 5 bases at J, with 16 bases in the middle. This CDR3 region has 15 residues. The CDR3 DNA is TGCGCCAGCAGTGAACAGGGTGGGGTTAGGACTGAAGCTTTCTTT. This gives the protein CASSEQGGVRTEAFF.

The chain couples TRBV6-5 to TRBJ1-2; D is unclear. Trimming removed 6 bases at V and 6 bases at J, with 14 bases between. Germline CDR1 MNHEY, CDR2 SVGAGI. This CDR3 has 13 residues. The CDR3 nucleotides are TGTGCCAGCAGACACACTAGCGGGGATGGCTACACCTTC. Translating it yields CASRHTSGDGYTF.

V gene TRBV29-1 combines with J gene TRBJ2-3; the match to TRBD2 covers 13 bases. Germline V lookup: CDR1 SQVTM, CDR2 ANQGSEA. The ends lost 5 bases at V and 4 bases at J; junction bases unmatched: 3. The length of the CDR3 is 14 residues. CDR3 in DNA: TGCAGCGTTCGACTAGCGGGAGGCCCAGATACGCAGTATTTT. This encodes CSVRLAGGPDTQYF.

V is TRBV5-4 and J is TRBJ2-7; the D call may be TRBD1 or TRBD2 (6 bases each). The germline V gene has CDR1 SGHNT and CDR2 YYREEE (reference sequence). The length of the CDR3 is 15 residues. Trimming cost V 0 bases and J 1 base, with 11 bases left between them. CDR3 residues: CASSLGTTGSYEQYF. The CDR3, as DNA: TGTGCCAGCAGCTTGGGGACTACAGGGTCCTACGAGCAGTACTTC. Variable domain in full (rest from reference TRBV5-4 and TRBJ2-7): ETGVTQSPTHLIKTRGQQVTLRCSSQSGHNTVSWYQQALGQGPQFIFQYYREEENGRGNFPPRFSGLQFPNYSSELNVNALELDDSALYLCASSLGTTGSYEQYFGPGTRLTVT.

The V call is TRBV6-5, the J call TRBJ2-7, with TRBD1 matching 7 bases. The CDR3 is 13 amino acids. V dropped 7 bases and J dropped 3; count of bases not matched to a gene: 6. The germline CDR1 and CDR2 sequences are MNHEY and SVGAGI. This CDR3 is CASNQDRDYEQYF. Written as DNA, the CDR3 is TGTGCCAGCAATCAAGACAGGGACTACGAGCAGTACTTC.

The genes are TRBV14 and TRBJ2-7; D could derive from TRBD1 or TRBD2 (5 bases each). This CDR3 is built from 14 residues. The V gene's germline CDR1 is SGHDN and CDR2 FVKESK. Trimming pared 3 bases from V and 3 bases from J, leaving 12 bases between. For the CDR3, the DNA is TGTGCCAGCAGCCATGGGGGAAGGGGCTACGAGCAGTACTTC. Its protein is CASSHGGRGYEQYF. Using reference TRBV14 and TRBJ2-7 for the parts outside the CDR3, the full variable domain is EAGVTQFPSHSVIEKGQTVTLRCDPISGHDNLYWYRRVMGKEIKFLLHFVKESKQDESGMPNNRFLAERTGGTYSTLKVQPAELEDSGVYFCASSHGGRGYEQYFGPGTRLTVT.

V usage is TRBV5-1 and J usage is TRBJ1-1, with 7 bases that match TRBD1. Per the germline V gene, CDR1 is SGHRS and CDR2 is YFSETQ. After removal of 1 base from V and 6 bases from J, the junction contained 3 bases not matched to a gene. CDR3 length equals 13 residues. CDR3 in DNA: TGCGCCAGCAGCTTGCTTACAGGGGCTGAAGCTTTCTTT. It translates to CASSLLTGAEAFF.

This clone was found once. This chain links TRBV7-3 with TRBJ1-2; 7 nucleotides line up with TRBD1. Germline CDR1 reads SGHTA; CDR2 reads FQGTGA. V lost 3 bases, J lost 5 bases, and 15 bases stayed unmatched. The CDR3 runs to 17 residues. Here the CDR3 DNA reads TGTGCCAGCAGCTTCGGGGACCGGGCAGGGGGAATTTATGGCTACACCTTC. It specifies CASSFGDRAGGIYGYTF.

The genes are TRBV6-5 and TRBJ1-1, with no clear D. Germline loops: CDR1 MNHEY, CDR2 SVGAGI. The length of the CDR3 is 15 residues. V was shortened by 5 bases and J by 2 bases, with 15 bases between the two germline ends. The CDR3 protein is CASSSWRAYNTEAFF. Here the CDR3 DNA reads TGTGCCAGCAGTAGCTGGAGAGCGTACAACACTGAAGCTTTCTTT.

This chain's CDR3 is CASGLGSARNQPQHF. CDR3 coding DNA: TGTGCTAGTGGTTTGGGGTCTGCTAGAAATCAGCCCCAGCATTTT. This sequence joins TRBV12-5 and TRBJ1-5; D is undetermined. Looked up from germline, CDR1 is LGHNT and CDR2 is FRNRAP. This CDR3 is built from 15 residues. V was clipped by 1 base and J by 4 bases, with 11 bases between them.

This clone has only a few counts. The CDR3 DNA follows: TGTGCCAGCAGCTTGCCCCCTAACTATGGCTACACCTTC. This codes for CASSLPPNYGYTF. V gene TRBV5-4 combines with J gene TRBJ1-2, with no clear D. The CDR3 totals 13 residues. Per germline, CDR1 SGHNT and CDR2 YYREEE (reference sequence). The V and J ends lost 1 base and 0 bases respectively, with 4 bases between them.

J is TRBJ2-7 and V is TRBV6-5; TRBD2 agrees at 9 bases. The germline V gene encodes CDR1 MNHEY and CDR2 SVGAGI. This CDR3 spans 15 amino acids. V lost 11 bases and J lost 5; bases outside the gene matches: 16. The CDR3 nucleotides are TGTGCCGCCACCCTTGAAGCGGGAGGTGTGGACGAGCAGTACTTC. This translates into CAATLEAGGVDEQYF.

The chain links TRBV6-5 to TRBJ1-1, with D perhaps matching TRBD1 (5 bases). The CDR3 totals 14 residues. Deletions cut 6 bases from V and 5 bases from J, with 16 bases between. The V gene's germline CDR1 is MNHEY and CDR2 SVGAGI. In nucleotides, the CDR3 is TGTGCCAGCAGAACAGACATCGGGGGGACTGAAGCTTTCTTT. It codes for CASRTDIGGTEAFF.

The V gene is TRBV9, the J gene TRBJ2-1, with 11 bases matching TRBD2. V dropped 0 bases and J dropped 4; count of bases not matched to a gene: 12. The germline V gene encodes CDR1 SGDLS and CDR2 YYNGEE. The CDR3 is made up of 19 amino acids. CDR3 sequence (DNA): TGTGCCAGCAGCGTAGCTGGGCTAGCGGGGGGCGGACGATACAATGAGCAGTTCTTC. Its protein product is CASSVAGLAGGGRYNEQFF. The whole variable domain, filled in from reference TRBV9 and TRBJ2-1, reads DSGVTQTPKHLITATGQRVTLRCSPRSGDLSVYWYQQSLDQGLQFLIQYYNGEERAKGNILERFSAQQFPDLHSELNLSSLELGDSALYFCASSVAGLAGGGRYNEQFFGPGTRLTVL.

V is TRBV11-2 and J is TRBJ2-1, with D possibly matching TRBD1 (5 bases). Between the trimmed V and J ends, which lost 5 bases and 2 bases, there was a span of 13 bases. The V gene's germline CDR1 is SGHAT and CDR2 FQNNGV. The CDR3 is 15 residues long. CDR3 protein: CASSGAREPYNEQFF. The CDR3 region has the DNA TGTGCCAGCAGCGGCGCCAGGGAACCCTACAATGAGCAGTTCTTC.

The chain employs TRBV7-2 and TRBJ1-3; weak D call: TRBD1 (5 bases). CDR1 is SGHTA, CDR2 FQGNSA, per germline. This CDR3 has 17 residues. Trimming left V 5 bases short and J 4 bases short, with 21 bases between. The CDR3 protein is CASSRSPPGTPGNTIYF. DNA for the CDR3: TGTGCCAGCAGCCGTTCTCCACCCGGGACGCCGGGAAACACCATATATTTT.

The rearrangement links TRBV15 to TRBJ2-7; D not resolved. The CDR3 loop spans 15 amino acids. Germline V gene lookup returns CDR1 LNHNV and CDR2 YYDKDF (reference sequence). The V and J ends lost 0 bases and 2 bases respectively, with 11 bases between them. The chain's CDR3 is CATSRDLVRTYEQYF. The CDR3 DNA follows: TGTGCCACCAGCAGAGATCTGGTACGAACCTACGAGCAGTACTTC.

The chain carries TRBV18 and TRBJ2-4; 7 bases fit TRBD1. This CDR3 spans 16 amino acids. The germline V gene has CDR1 KGHSH and CDR2 LQKENI. V lost 3 bases, J lost 3 bases, and 8 bases stayed unmatched. The chain's CDR3 is CASSPLGTDNKNIQYF. DNA of the CDR3: TGTGCCAGCTCACCCCTAGGGACAGACAACAAAAACATTCAGTACTTC.

This clone was observed a single time. This rearrangement joins TRBV5-6 to TRBJ2-5; either TRBD1 or TRBD2 may supply D (5 bases each). Germline V gene data show CDR1 as SGHDT and CDR2 as YYEEEE. This CDR3 region has 13 residues. The ends were cut back, 0 bases at V and 7 bases at J, with 10 bases in the middle. The DNA for the CDR3 is TGTGCCAGCAGCTTGGAGAGGGACGGGACCCAGTACTTC. It is translated as CASSLERDGTQYF.

CDR3 bases: TGTGCCAGCAGCCAAACAGGGGGGGGTCAGTACGAGCAGTACTTC. Amino acid sequence: CASSQTGGGQYEQYF. The chain links TRBV3-1 (or the pseudogene TRBV3-2) to TRBJ2-7; TRBD1 is a possible D gene (8 bases). The V end was cut by 2 bases, the J end by 4 bases, with 15 bases between. Looked up from germline, CDR1 is LGHDT and CDR2 is YNNKEL (reference sequence). The CDR3 length is 15 residues.

The V call is TRBV24-1, the J call TRBJ2-1, with 12 nucleotides matching TRBD2. This CDR3 has 14 amino acids. The V and J ends lost 7 bases and 8 bases, in that order; junction bases with no gene match: 5. CDR1 and CDR2 from the germline V gene are KGHDR and SFDVKD. The CDR3 loop is CATRTSGSAYEQFF. The CDR3 DNA reads TGTGCCACCAGGACTAGCGGGAGTGCCTATGAGCAGTTCTTC.

As to this clone: The sample has other DNA sequences that encode this CDR3 too. The CDR3 spells CASSLRTGGTEAFF. The CDR3 nucleotides read TGTGCCAGCAGCTTACGGACAGGGGGCACTGAAGCTTTCTTT. The chain recombines TRBV7-9 with TRBJ1-1; TRBD1 matches 10 bases. This CDR3 is built from 14 residues. Trimming removed 2 bases from V and 4 bases from J; junction bases left unmatched: 1. Germline V gene data show CDR1 as SEHNR and CDR2 as FQNEAQ (reference sequence).

The J gene is TRBJ1-2, the V gene TRBV19; 7 nucleotides align to TRBD1. CDR3 length equals 14 residues. Germline V CDR1 and CDR2: LNHDA, SQIVND (reference sequence). The ends lost 6 bases at V and 2 bases at J; junction bases unmatched: 6. CDR3 amino acids: CASSRGQLNYGYTF. CDR3 sequence (DNA): TGTGCCAGTAGCCGGGGACAGTTAAACTATGGCTACACCTTC.

The rearrangement joins TRBV4-1 to TRBJ2-7, with TRBD1 matching 7 bases. V was clipped by 3 bases and J by 1 base; unmatched bases: 6. Per germline, CDR1 MGHRA and CDR2 YSYEKL. The CDR3 sequence is 15 residues long. The CDR3 DNA follows: TGCGCCAGCAGCCAGTGGGGGACAGATTCCTACGAGCAGTACTTC. It specifies CASSQWGTDSYEQYF.